Detailed here is one T cell receptor beta chain. The antigen is not known. One entry per CDR3 protein, called by TCRdb with MiXCR from the reads. The table shows about 830,000 distinct CDR3 sequences, with about 31% occurring only once. V was shortened by 6 bases and J by 3 bases, with 15 bases between the two germline ends. The CDR3 consists of 15 residues. The record originates from a study of T cell repertoires in cytomegalovirus infection. About the research overall: Use of recently identified HLA-C-restricted and well-studied HLA-B-restricted CMV epitopes was part of the study. Study conclusions and caveats: Pooled public TCR beta family frequency picked out CMV carriers with the relevant HLA.

The source of this sequence is a human donor in good health (CMV status not recorded). Some clones in this sample may be carry-over from other donors' samples. The gene calls are TRBV12-3 or TRBV12-4 and TRBJ2-1; no clear D gene. The source material was cultured CD8+ T cells from PBMCs, sampled from culture after CMV antigen stimulation. CDR3 in DNA: TGTGCCAGCAGCCAACAAGGACCCGGCTACAATGAGCAGTTCTTC. Its protein product is CASSQQGPGYNEQFF.